The entry below describes one T cell receptor beta chain. The target of this receptor is not known. Base quality data are lacking; no much larger clone is found one base away. Germline trimming: 3 bases from V, 2 bases from J; junction bases outside gene matches: 5. Counted from cysteine to phenylalanine, this CDR3 has 15 amino acids. Only the CDR3 region is kept as DNA, spanning 45 bases read in frame from base 1. From a lookup of the germline V gene (reference sequence), CDR1 and CDR2 are MNHNY and SVGAGI. The QIAamp DNA FFPE kit was used to extract genomic DNA from formalin-fixed paraffin-embedded autopsy tissue. TCRbeta CDR3 regions were amplified with the immunoSEQ bias-controlled multiplex PCR and sequenced at high throughput. Per the source publication's procedure: The immunoSEQ vendor pipeline collapsed and filtered the CDR3 sequences so that the abundance and frequency of each unique TCRbeta CDR3 could be quantified. Using a 90% global sequence identity threshold, CD-HIT clustered dominant CDR3 amino acid sequences together with SARS-CoV-2-specific ImmuneCODE TCRbeta sequences. Clones with frequencies of 0.1 to 1 were classed as hyperexpanded, and 0.01 to 0.1 as large. The CDR3 amino acid sequences and the V and J gene assignments of the dominant clones were confirmed with MiXCR. The R stringdist package was used to compute Levenshtein distances between the patient clonotypes and the ImmuneCODE hits. This immuneACCESS table, as held by TCRdb, lists in-frame sequences with V and J called but not all clones. Of the missing ones, under half trace to an unresolved V gene in checked studies; the others have no known cause. V and J calls and clone size are given by that table; D and trimming were obtained from the DNA. In all, the sample holds roughly 12,000 clones, and around 83% of those were seen once. Clones ranked in the top ten supply approximately 28% of the sample.

This record belongs to a study of T cell repertoires in MIS-A myocarditis (dated by TCRdb to the early 2020s). What was sequenced was right ventricle heart tissue obtained at autopsy. What this sample's cell subset or site label stands for: cardiac tissue sample (left or right ventricle, interventricular septum, or pericardium). In this chain, TRBV6-6 is recombined with TRBJ2-5, with 8 bases matching TRBD1. The sequence was obtained from a man between 18 and 35 years old with fulminant myocarditis from multisystem inflammatory syndrome in adults (MIS-A) after COVID-19. The CDR3 reads as follows: CASSYPGQVQETQYF. The sequenced DNA: TGTGCCAGCAGTTATCCGGGACAGGTACAAGAGACCCAGTACTTC.